This T cell receptor (beta chain) was sequenced for a study of response to subunit inactivated influenza vaccine. Study-wide results and limits: Few additional T cells are recruited per seasonal influenza vaccination, authors suggested.

Deletions cut 1 base from V and 7 bases from J, with 8 bases between. CDR1 LNHDA and CDR2 SQIVND come from the germline V gene (reference sequence). CDR3 size: 13 residues. TCRdb re-analysed the RT-PCR reads in MiXCR, keeping a single row per CDR3 protein. This table has about 520,000 distinct CDR3 sequences, approximately 6.9% appearing once. This clonotype was picked up a small number of times. Its target is unknown. This chain connects TRBV19 to TRBJ1-5; D is undetermined. The starting material was PBMCs from blood, obtained roughly 24 months after vaccination. The TCR was taken from a man aged 50 to 75 who received an inactivated influenza vaccine. CDR3 coding DNA: TGTGCCAGTAGTATAGGGTTATTACAGCCCCAGCATTTT. Encoded protein: CASSIGLLQPQHF.